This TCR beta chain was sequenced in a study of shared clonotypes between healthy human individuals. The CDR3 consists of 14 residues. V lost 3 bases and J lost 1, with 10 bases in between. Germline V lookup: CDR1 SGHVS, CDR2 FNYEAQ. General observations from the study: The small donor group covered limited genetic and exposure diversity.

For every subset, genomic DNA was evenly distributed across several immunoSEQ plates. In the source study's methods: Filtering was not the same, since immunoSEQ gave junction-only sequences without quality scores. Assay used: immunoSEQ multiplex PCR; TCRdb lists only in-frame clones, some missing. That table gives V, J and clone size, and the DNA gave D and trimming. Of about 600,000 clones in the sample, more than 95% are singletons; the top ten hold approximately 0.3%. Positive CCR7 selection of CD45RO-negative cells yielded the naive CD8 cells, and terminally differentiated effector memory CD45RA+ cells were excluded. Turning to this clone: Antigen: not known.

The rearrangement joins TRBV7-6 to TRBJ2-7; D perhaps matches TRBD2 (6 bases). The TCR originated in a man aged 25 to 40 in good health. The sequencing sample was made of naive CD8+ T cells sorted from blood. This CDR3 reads CASSLRRESYEQYF. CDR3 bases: TGTGCCAGCAGCTTGAGACGGGAGTCCTACGAGCAGTACTTC.